This T cell receptor beta chain was captured by sequencing in a study of blood T cell repertoires in COVID-19. As for the study in general: Collection of acute and convalescent COVID-19 samples took place in the United States, Italy and Spain.

Only in-frame clones appear in the TCRdb table, and some are missing; sequencing was by immunoSEQ multiplex PCR. The sample lists under 150,000 clones; about 86% were seen once. The V gene's germline CDR1 is SGHAT and CDR2 FQNNGV. The V segment lost 5 bases and the J segment 5 bases; nucleotides outside the gene matches: 3. This CDR3 is built from 13 residues. Sequencing was performed on PBMCs or T cells enriched from blood (not recorded which). This chain links TRBV11-2 with TRBJ2-3; the match to TRBD1 covers 8 bases. The TCR sequence derives from a man aged 35 to 55 with acute COVID-19. Here the CDR3 reads CASSSGQGDTQYF. CDR3 sequence (DNA): TGTGCCAGCAGCAGCGGACAGGGAGATACGCAGTATTTT.